This T cell receptor beta chain was observed in a study of cytomegalovirus exposure and HLA in healthy donors. The CDR3 is made up of 15 amino acids. V shed 3 bases and J shed 4 bases, with 16 bases lying between them. Germline lookup yields CDR1 SGHNT and CDR2 YYREEE (reference sequence). With 60 Vbeta and 13 Jbeta primers, the PCR was carried out. The data were produced by immunoSEQ multiplex PCR, yet TCRdb's version contains in-frame clones alone and is incomplete. The sample lists 160,000 or so clones; 60% to 80% were seen once. The sample taken for sequencing was PBMCs. This chain links TRBV5-4 with TRBJ1-2, with D tentatively TRBD1 (6 bases). The TCR sequence derives from a man younger than 40 in good health and CMV-seropositive. Here the CDR3 DNA reads TGTGCCAGCAGCTCGGGTCCAGGGGACATCTATGGCTACACCTTC. This gives the protein CASSSGPGDIYGYTF.